The 16 T cell receptor beta chains below all came from one sample that was sequenced in a study of blood T cell repertoires in COVID-19. Measured with immunoSEQ multiplex PCR; TCRdb has only the in-frame clones, and not every one. The sample yields more than 75,000 clones, around 83% seen once. Sequenced: peripheral blood. These receptor sequences come from a man between 60 and 75 years old with acute or convalescent COVID-19.

This rearrangement joins TRBV3-1 (or the pseudogene TRBV3-2) to TRBJ2-2, with 9 bases lining up with TRBD2. Germline loops: CDR1 LGHDT, CDR2 YNNKEL (reference sequence). The CDR3 contains 15 residues. V shed 6 bases and J 3 bases; nucleotides not matched to a gene: 5. The CDR3 loop is CASSPSGVHTGELFF. In DNA, the CDR3 is TGTGCCAGCAGTCCTAGCGGGGTCCACACCGGGGAGCTGTTTTTT.

V gene TRBV3-1 (or the pseudogene TRBV3-2) combines with J gene TRBJ2-3; D uncertain. The CDR3 consists of 16 residues. Germline lookup yields CDR1 LGHDT and CDR2 YNNKEL (reference sequence). The V gene lost 0 bases and the J gene lost 5 bases, with 15 bases spanning the gap. The chain's CDR3 is CASSQDYGSTGDTQYF. Written as DNA, the CDR3 is TGTGCCAGCAGCCAAGATTACGGCTCTACGGGAGATACGCAGTATTTT.

This chain joins TRBV7-8 and TRBJ1-1; 7 bases match TRBD1. From germline, CDR1 is SGHVS and CDR2 FQNEAQ. This CDR3 has 16 amino acids. V was pared by 0 bases and J by 7 bases, with 11 bases of the junction left unmatched. In nucleotides, the CDR3 is TGTGCCAGCAGCTTAGCGCTGGGCAGGGGGAGAGGTGAAGCTTTCTTT. Encoded protein: CASSLALGRGRGEAFF. Variable domain in full (rest from reference TRBV7-8 and TRBJ1-1): GAGVSQSPRYKVAKRGQDVALRCDPISGHVSLFWYQQALGQGPEFLTYFQNEAQLDKSGLPSDRFFAERPEGSVSTLKIQRTQQEDSAVYLCASSLALGRGRGEAFFGQGTRLTVV.

The chain combines TRBV30 with TRBJ1-5; 10 nucleotides agree with TRBD1. This CDR3 is 15 amino acids long. The trim removed 2 bases at V and 4 bases at J, leaving 5 bases unmatched. In germline, CDR1 is GTSNPN, CDR2 SVGIG (reference sequence). The CDR3: CAWSTRTGGNQPQHF. CDR3 DNA: TGTGCCTGGAGTACCCGGACAGGGGGTAATCAGCCCCAGCATTTT.

The chain employs TRBV7-3 and TRBJ1-4; 7 bases match TRBD1. The CDR3 loop spans 18 amino acids. V was clipped by 0 bases and J by 6 bases; unmatched bases: 13. Germline CDR1 and CDR2: SGHTA and FQGTGA. The CDR3 region is CASSLTPRAGTEYEKLFF. CDR3 sequence (DNA): TGTGCCAGCAGCTTAACGCCGAGGGCCGGGACAGAATATGAAAAACTGTTTTTT.

J is TRBJ1-2 and V is TRBV18, with TRBD1 as a possible D gene (5 bases). Deletions cut 3 bases from V and 7 bases from J, with 12 bases between. Germline lookup yields CDR1 KGHSH and CDR2 LQKENI. The CDR3 covers 13 residues. This CDR3 is CASSPDRWFGYTF. DNA of the CDR3: TGTGCCAGCTCACCCGACAGATGGTTTGGCTACACCTTC.

The count of this clone is one. The rearrangement links TRBV5-1 to TRBJ2-6; D is uncertain. The CDR3 is 15 residues long. The V gene lost 0 bases and the J gene lost 0 bases, with 4 bases spanning the gap. Germline values: CDR1 SGHRS, CDR2 YFSETQ. Here the CDR3 DNA reads TGCGCCAGCAGCTTGGGTAGCTCTGGGGCCAACGTCCTGACTTTC. Translated, it gives CASSLGSSGANVLTF.

The V and J genes are TRBV23-1 and TRBJ1-4; tentatively, D is TRBD1 (6 bases). TRBV23-1 is reported as an ORF; its role is uncertain. The V end lost 2 bases, the J end lost 8 bases, and 15 bases lay between the germline ends. The CDR3 totals 15 residues. This chain's CDR3 is CASSQPKGVGEKLFF. The CDR3 DNA reads as TGCGCCAGCAGTCAACCGAAGGGGGTTGGCGAAAAACTGTTTTTT.

This chain joins TRBV6-1 and TRBJ2-1; no clear D. The CDR3 sequence is 12 residues long. Germline V gene data show CDR1 as MNHNS and CDR2 as SASEGT. V shed 2 bases and J shed 6 bases, with 5 bases lying between them. The CDR3 region is CASSESSNEQFF. CDR3 coding DNA: TGTGCCAGCAGTGAATCCAGCAATGAGCAGTTCTTC.

CDR3 region: CSVGSGDQPQHF. Written as DNA, the CDR3 is TGCAGCGTTGGTTCCGGGGATCAGCCCCAGCATTTT. This chain uses TRBV29-1 with TRBJ1-5; D is undetermined. Germline assignment: CDR1 SQVTM and CDR2 ANQGSEA. V was pared by 4 bases and J by 5 bases, with 9 bases between. This CDR3 region has 12 residues.

The V call is TRBV7-2, the J call TRBJ2-1; possible D gene TRBD1, 6 bases. The CDR3 consists of 13 residues. The germline V gene has CDR1 SGHTA and CDR2 FQGNSA. The germline V and J ends were trimmed by 4 bases and 12 bases, with 16 bases remaining between them. Here the CDR3 reads CASSSPREGGQFF. As DNA, the CDR3 is TGTGCCAGCAGCTCCCCTAGGGAAGGGGGGCAGTTCTTC.

The chain is built from TRBV6-5 and TRBJ2-7; TRBD1 might be the D (6 bases). The CDR3 has 16 residues. The germline CDR1 and CDR2 sequences are MNHEY and SVGAGI. V lost 0 bases to trimming and J lost 5 bases, with 17 bases between them. The CDR3 DNA sequence: TGTGCCAGCAGTTACTCTGGACAGTGGTCGCCCCACGAGCAGTACTTC. This encodes CASSYSGQWSPHEQYF.

This chain uses TRBV4-1 with TRBJ2-2; 7 positions agree with TRBD1. This CDR3 is 15 amino acids long. The V and J ends lost 3 bases and 6 bases, in that order; junction bases with no gene match: 7. Germline V gene data show CDR1 as MGHRA and CDR2 as YSYEKL. CDR3 in amino acids: CASSQVTGSAGELFF. The DNA of the CDR3 is TGCGCCAGCAGCCAGGTGACAGGGTCGGCCGGGGAGCTGTTTTTT.

V and J are TRBV5-8 and TRBJ1-6; D is unclear. In germline, CDR1 is SGHTS, CDR2 YDEGEE. V lost 0 bases to trimming and J lost 7 bases, with 8 bases between them. CDR3 length equals 14 residues. CDR3 loop: CASSLGGKNSPLHF. The CDR3 DNA reads as TGTGCCAGCAGCTTGGGCGGAAAAAATTCACCCCTCCACTTT.

CDR3 DNA sequence: TGTGCCAGCAGCTTAGCGGGGGTCGGGGAGCTGTTTTTT. It specifies CASSLAGVGELFF. The V and J genes are TRBV11-3 and TRBJ2-2, with D possibly being TRBD2 (6 bases). Trimming took 1 base from V and 7 from J, leaving 7 bases between them. Per germline, CDR1 SGHNT and CDR2 YENEEA. The CDR3 sequence is 13 residues long.

The genes are TRBV19 and TRBJ1-1; TRBD1 is a possible D gene (6 bases). The V gene's germline CDR1 is LNHDA and CDR2 SQIVND (reference sequence). CDR3 length: 12 residues. The V end was cut by 3 bases, the J end by 7 bases, with 9 bases between. CDR3 sequence: CASSINRVEAFF. Written as DNA, the CDR3 is TGTGCCAGTAGTATCAACAGGGTTGAAGCTTTCTTT.